The 13 T cell receptor beta chains below all came from one sample that was sequenced in a study of long-term antiretroviral therapy in people with HIV. Assay version v3.0 of immunoSEQ was used, and it was run at survey level. Some clones are missing from TCRdb's copy, which holds only in-frame ones; the method was immunoSEQ multiplex PCR. Of 20,000 to 25,000 clones detected, about 80% appear once; the ten largest clones hold approximately 11%. Specimen: unsorted PBMCs, collected 1.1 years before starting antiretroviral therapy. These receptors were obtained from a woman aged 40-49 years with HIV.

J is TRBJ2-6 and V is TRBV27; weak D call: TRBD1 (6 bases). Germline V gene sequence: CDR1 MNHEY, CDR2 SMNVEV (reference sequence). V gave up 2 bases and J gave up 2 bases, with 16 bases separating them. The CDR3 is 18 amino acids. In DNA, the CDR3 is TGTGCCAGCAGTTTAAGAGGACAGACGGCCCCTGGGGCCAACGTCCTGACTTTC. It is translated as CASSLRGQTAPGANVLTF. Supplemented by reference TRBV27 and TRBJ2-6, the full variable domain reads EAQVTQNPRYLITVTGKKLTVTCSQNMNHEYMSWYRQDPGLGLRQIYYSMNVEVTDKGDVPEGYKVSRKEKRNFPLILESPSPNQTSLYFCASSLRGQTAPGANVLTFGAGSRLTVL.

The rearrangement uses TRBV5-3 and TRBJ2-7; 8 bases agree with TRBD2. TRBV5-3 is designated an ORF whose function remains uncertain. V shed 5 bases, J shed 6 bases, and the junction held 7 bases outside the gene matches. The CDR3 runs 13 residues. In nucleotides, the CDR3 is TGTGCCAGAAGTTCGAGCGGGGGATTCGAGCAGTACTTC. Its translation is CARSSSGGFEQYF.

V usage is TRBV5-4 and J usage is TRBJ2-7; 10 bases match TRBD2. The CDR3 totals 15 residues. Trimming took 0 bases from V and 2 from J; bases not matched to a gene: 2. Germline CDR1 is SGHNT and CDR2 is YYREEE (reference sequence). The CDR3 DNA follows: TGTGCCAGCAGCTTGGCTGGGACTAGCGCCTACGAGCAGTACTTC. Protein: CASSLAGTSAYEQYF.

V usage is TRBV10-2 and J usage is TRBJ2-1; TRBD1 matches at 8 bases. This CDR3 contains 18 residues. The V gene's germline CDR1 is WSHSY and CDR2 SAAADI. The trim removed 1 base at V and 1 base at J, leaving 9 bases unmatched. The CDR3 DNA sequence: TGCGCCAGCAGTGAGTTATCCAGGGGGCTGTTGTCCTACAATGAGCAGTTCTTC. It codes for CASSELSRGLLSYNEQFF.

The rearrangement joins TRBV2 to TRBJ2-5; D not certain. Trimming took off 4 bases at V and 2 bases at J, with 8 bases between the two ends. Germline V gene lookup returns CDR1 SNHLY and CDR2 FYNNEI. The CDR3 loop spans 13 amino acids. CDR3 in DNA: TGTGCCAGCAGTGTGCTCCAACAAGAGACCCAGTACTTC. This codes for CASSVLQQETQYF.

The V and J genes are TRBV30 and TRBJ2-5; 8 bases line up with TRBD1. In germline, CDR1 is GTSNPN, CDR2 SVGIG (reference sequence). The CDR3 spans 16 residues. V was clipped by 0 bases and J by 5 bases; unmatched bases: 11. For the CDR3, the DNA is TGTGCCTGGAGTGTAGGGAACAGGGGGTGGGCGGAGACCCAGTACTTC. Amino acid sequence: CAWSVGNRGWAETQYF. The full variable domain, with the rest looked up from reference TRBV30 and TRBJ2-5, is SQTIHQWPATLVQPVGSPLSLECTVEGTSNPNLYWYRQAAGRGLQLLFYSVGIGQISSEVPQNLSASRPQDRQFILSSKKLLLSDSGFYLCAWSVGNRGWAETQYFGPGTRLLVL.

A few counts support this clone. The chain is built from TRBV27 and TRBJ2-7; D possibly corresponds to TRBD2 (6 bases). CDR1 and CDR2 (germline): MNHEY, SMNVEV (reference sequence). CDR3 length: 15 amino acids. Trimming pared 0 bases from V and 9 bases from J, leaving 18 bases between. The CDR3 loop reads CASSLSVGGPSVQYF. CDR3 nucleotides: TGTGCCAGCAGTTTATCGGTCGGGGGACCCTCCGTGCAGTACTTC.

The chain couples TRBV2 to TRBJ2-7, with 9 bases fitting TRBD1. This CDR3 has 14 amino acids. Germline CDR1 is SNHLY and CDR2 is FYNNEI. With 3 bases clipped from V and 2 bases from J, the junction kept 2 bases outside the gene matches. DNA of the CDR3: TGTGCCAGCAGTGATAGGACAGGGGCCTACGAGCAGTACTTC. It specifies CASSDRTGAYEQYF.

In nucleotides, the CDR3 is TGTGCCAGCAGTTACTACGGTAGCGGGACCCGGGAGACCCAGTACTTC. As protein: CASSYYGSGTRETQYF. The chain joins TRBV6-6 to TRBJ2-5; TRBD2 matches at 8 bases. Trimming took 1 base from V and 5 from J; bases not matched to a gene: 9. CDR3 length equals 16 residues. Germline-derived CDR1 and CDR2 are MNHNY and SVGAGI (reference sequence).

The chain is built from TRBV10-3 and TRBJ1-2, with TRBD1 matching over 7 bases. The CDR3 length is 16 residues. Germline V gene lookup returns CDR1 ENHRY and CDR2 SYGVKD. Losses at the gene ends were 3 bases for V and 5 bases for J; bases not matched to a gene: 12. CDR3: CAISDRTGTSWYGYTF. The CDR3 nucleotides read TGTGCCATCAGTGATCGGACAGGAACCTCATGGTATGGCTACACCTTC.

J is TRBJ2-5 and V is TRBV13; 10 bases align to TRBD1. The CDR3 consists of 16 residues. The J segment lost 7 bases and the V segment lost 5 bases, leaving 13 bases of the junction unmatched. The germline gives CDR1 PRHDT, CDR2 FYEKMQ (reference sequence). CDR3 amino acids: CASSPEGQGKVATQYF. The CDR3, as DNA: TGTGCCAGCAGCCCGGAGGGACAGGGGAAAGTTGCGACCCAGTACTTC. The entire variable domain, with the rest obtained from reference TRBV13 and TRBJ2-5, is as follows: AAGVIQSPRHLIKEKRETATLKCYPIPRHDTVYWYQQGPGQDPQFLISFYEKMQSDKGSIPDRFSAQQFSDYHSELNMSSLELGDSALYFCASSPEGQGKVATQYFGPGTRLLVL.

The CDR3 here is CASSLLRGREAFF. In nucleotides, the CDR3 is TGTGCCAGCTCCCTCTTGAGGGGGCGCGAAGCTTTCTTT. The V call is TRBV18, the J call TRBJ1-1; 7 nucleotides match TRBD1. The V segment lost 6 bases and the J segment 8 bases; nucleotides outside the gene matches: 9. The length of the CDR3 is 13 residues. CDR1 is KGHSH, CDR2 LQKENI, per germline.

This sequence joins TRBV29-1 and TRBJ1-4; the D is unclear. Deletions cut 5 bases from V and 7 bases from J, with 11 bases between. Germline V gives CDR1 SQVTM, CDR2 ANQGSEA. The CDR3 length is 12 residues. CDR3 coding DNA: TGCAGCGTTTCGGGGAGAGCTGAAAAACTGTTTTTT. Translation gives CSVSGRAEKLFF. Together with reference TRBV29-1 and TRBJ1-4, the CDR3 gives the full variable domain: SAVISQKPSRDICQRGTSLTIQCQVDSQVTMMFWYRQQPGQSLTLIATANQGSEATYESGFVIDKFPISRPNLTFSTLTVSNMSPEDSSIYLCSVSGRAEKLFFGSGTQLSVL.